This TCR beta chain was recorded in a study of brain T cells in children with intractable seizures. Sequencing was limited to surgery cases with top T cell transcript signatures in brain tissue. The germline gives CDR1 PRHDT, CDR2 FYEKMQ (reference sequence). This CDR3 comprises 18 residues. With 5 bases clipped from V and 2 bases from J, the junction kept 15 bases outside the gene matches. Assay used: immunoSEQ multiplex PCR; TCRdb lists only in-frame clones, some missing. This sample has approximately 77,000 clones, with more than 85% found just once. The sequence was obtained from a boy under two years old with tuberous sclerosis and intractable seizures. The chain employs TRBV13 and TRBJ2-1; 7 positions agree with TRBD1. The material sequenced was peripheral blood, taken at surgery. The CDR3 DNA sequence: TGTGCCAGCAGCCCTTTCTCCCTCCGGGACAGAGCCTACAATGAGCAGTTCTTC. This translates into CASSPFSLRDRAYNEQFF.